These 30 T cell receptor beta chains were sequenced from one sample in a study of blood T cell repertoires in COVID-19. Generated by immunoSEQ multiplex PCR, the TCRdb table keeps only in-frame clones and is missing some. Of 25,000 to 35,000 clones listed, under 95% are singletons. The sequencing sample was made of peripheral blood. The receptors were gathered from a man aged 45-65 years with active COVID-19.

The V gene is TRBV23-1, the J gene TRBJ1-2, with D perhaps TRBD1 (5 bases). TRBV23-1 is reported as an ORF; its role is uncertain. Between the trimmed V and J ends, which lost 2 bases and 3 bases, there was a span of 13 bases. CDR3 length equals 15 residues. The CDR3 coding sequence is TGCGCCAGCAGTCAAAATCCGGACAAGGACTATGGCTACACCTTC. This translates into CASSQNPDKDYGYTF.

The chain employs TRBV19 and TRBJ2-1; D is possibly TRBD2 (6 bases). Germline lookup yields CDR1 LNHDA and CDR2 SQIVND (reference sequence). The CDR3 has 14 amino acids. V lost 1 base, J lost 4 bases, and 8 bases lay in between. The chain's CDR3 is CASSIAGEYNEQFF. The CDR3 coding sequence is TGTGCCAGTAGTATAGCGGGGGAATACAATGAGCAGTTCTTC. Based on the CDR3 plus reference TRBV19 and TRBJ2-1, the full variable domain is DGGITQSPKYLFRKEGQNVTLSCEQNLNHDAMYWYRQDPGQGLRLIYYSQIVNDFQKGDIAEGYSVSREKKESFPLTVTSAQKNPTAFYLCASSIAGEYNEQFFGPGTRLTVL.

The chain recombines TRBV7-9 with TRBJ2-2, with D perhaps TRBD2 (6 bases). Trimming took 1 base from V and 5 from J, leaving 11 bases between them. The CDR3 length is 15 residues. Germline CDR1 is SEHNR and CDR2 is FQNEAQ (reference sequence). The CDR3, as DNA: TGTGCCAGCAGCTTAGGGGCAGGGAGGACCGGGGAGCTGTTTTTT. It translates to CASSLGAGRTGELFF. The complete variable domain, with remaining parts taken from reference TRBV7-9 and TRBJ2-2, reads DTGVSQNPRHKITKRGQNVTFRCDPISEHNRLYWYRQTLGQGPEFLTYFQNEAQLEKSRLLSDRFSAERPKGSFSTLEIQRTEQGDSAMYLCASSLGAGRTGELFFGEGSRLTVL.

The chain has TRBV9 and TRBJ2-2; TRBD1 aligns across 10 bases. This CDR3 contains 16 residues. The junction had 6 bases not matched to a gene; V was cut back by 0 bases and J by 7 bases. The V gene's germline CDR1 is SGDLS and CDR2 YYNGEE. The CDR3, as DNA: TGTGCCAGCAGCGTAGGACAGGGGGCGCATGTCGGGGAGCTGTTTTTT. Translated, it gives CASSVGQGAHVGELFF. Full variable domain (outside the CDR3, taken from reference TRBV9 and TRBJ2-2): DSGVTQTPKHLITATGQRVTLRCSPRSGDLSVYWYQQSLDQGLQFLIQYYNGEERAKGNILERFSAQQFPDLHSELNLSSLELGDSALYFCASSVGQGAHVGELFFGEGSRLTVL.

V usage is TRBV5-8 and J usage is TRBJ1-2; 7 bases map to TRBD1. The CDR3 contains 14 residues. J lost 3 bases, V lost 0 bases, and 2 bases had no gene match. The germline gives CDR1 SGHTS, CDR2 YDEGEE. CDR3 protein: CASSLGGTDYGYTF. CDR3 nucleotide sequence: TGTGCCAGCAGCTTGGGTGGGACAGACTATGGCTACACCTTC.

The chain has TRBV6-5 and TRBJ2-7, with a weak D call TRBD1 (6 bases). Germline CDR1 reads MNHEY; CDR2 reads SVGAGI. With 7 bases removed from V and 2 bases from J, the gap between germline ends came to 12 bases. This CDR3 has 13 residues. The CDR3 coding sequence is TGTGCCAGCACGGGGCAGGGGACCTACGAGCAGTACTTC. It is translated as CASTGQGTYEQYF.

This clone was seen a handful of times. V usage is TRBV2 and J usage is TRBJ1-1; TRBD1 matches 11 bases. Germline loops: CDR1 SNHLY, CDR2 FYNNEI. The CDR3 contains 14 residues. The ends lost 5 bases at V and 4 bases at J; junction bases unmatched: 3. CDR3 residues: CASSIGTGGTEAFF. As DNA, the CDR3 is TGTGCCAGCAGTATCGGGACAGGGGGCACTGAAGCTTTCTTT.

This chain uses TRBV5-6 with TRBJ1-4; no definite D call. This CDR3 contains 14 residues. The V end lost 4 bases, the J end lost 10 bases, and 17 bases lay between the germline ends. Germline CDR1 SGHDT, CDR2 YYEEEE. CDR3 DNA: TGTGCCAGCAGCCTAGGACTCGCAGGCGGAAAACTGTTTTTT. The encoded protein is CASSLGLAGGKLFF.

The chain is built from TRBV5-1 and TRBJ2-7; 10 bases are shared with TRBD1. Trimming took 4 bases from V and 2 from J; bases not matched to a gene: 3. In germline, CDR1 is SGHRS, CDR2 YFSETQ. CDR3 size: 14 residues. CDR3 sequence reads: CASSDGTGAYEQYF. CDR3 nucleotides: TGCGCCAGCAGCGACGGGACAGGGGCCTACGAGCAGTACTTC.

The CDR3 DNA reads as TGTGCCAGCAGTTCAGGATCAGCGGGGTGGAATGAGCAGTTCTTC. As protein: CASSSGSAGWNEQFF. The V call is TRBV6-5, the J call TRBJ2-1; 7 positions match TRBD2. The CDR3 runs 15 residues. Looked up from germline, CDR1 is MNHEY and CDR2 is SVGAGI. J lost 7 bases, V lost 4 bases, and 10 bases had no gene match.

The rearrangement uses TRBV20-1 and TRBJ2-1; no definite D call. The CDR3 covers 11 residues. Per germline, CDR1 DFQATT and CDR2 SNEGSKA (reference sequence). The V and J ends lost 0 bases and 7 bases respectively, with 4 bases between them. The DNA for the CDR3 is TGCAGTGCTAGAGATCTGAATGAGCAGTTCTTC. Its protein product is CSARDLNEQFF.

This chain uses TRBV9 with TRBJ2-5, with D possibly TRBD1 on 5 matching bases. Per the germline V gene, CDR1 is SGDLS and CDR2 is YYNGEE. The V and J ends lost 4 bases and 5 bases respectively, with 18 bases between them. The CDR3 is 15 residues long. The CDR3 protein is CASSPRVGPGETQYF. In DNA form, the CDR3 reads TGTGCCAGCAGCCCCCGCGTGGGGCCGGGTGAGACCCAGTACTTC. The entire variable domain, with the rest obtained from reference TRBV9 and TRBJ2-5, is as follows: DSGVTQTPKHLITATGQRVTLRCSPRSGDLSVYWYQQSLDQGLQFLIQYYNGEERAKGNILERFSAQQFPDLHSELNLSSLELGDSALYFCASSPRVGPGETQYFGPGTRLLVL.

The V call is TRBV7-2, the J call TRBJ1-6, with 7 bases fitting TRBD1. Germline values: CDR1 SGHTA, CDR2 FQGNSA. V lost 2 bases to trimming and J lost 6 bases; unmatched junction nucleotides: 16. There are 19 residues in the CDR3. The CDR3 sequence is CASSLLPGQNRPFNSPLHF. DNA of the CDR3: TGTGCCAGCAGCTTACTACCGGGACAGAACCGGCCGTTTAATTCACCCCTCCACTTT.

This sequence joins TRBV4-1 and TRBJ2-1; D remains unclear. Germline CDR1 MGHRA, CDR2 YSYEKL. V lost 3 bases and J lost 0, with 12 bases in between. The CDR3 loop spans 16 amino acids. CDR3 in amino acids: CASSQGRAVSYNEQFF. The CDR3 DNA sequence: TGCGCCAGCAGCCAGGGCCGTGCCGTCTCCTACAATGAGCAGTTCTTC.

The CDR3, as DNA: TGTGCCAGCAGTGAAACGGGGGGATCACCCCTCCACTTT. Translated, it gives CASSETGGSPLHF. The chain is built from TRBV6-1 and TRBJ1-6, with TRBD1 as a possible D gene (5 bases). This CDR3 region has 13 residues. The germline V gene has CDR1 MNHNS and CDR2 SASEGT. V was shortened by 2 bases and J by 10 bases, with 9 bases between the two germline ends.

The gene calls are TRBV6-7 and TRBJ2-6; no definite D call. TRBV6-7 is labeled an ORF, and its function is uncertain. The CDR3 is 14 residues long. Trimming cost V 4 bases and J 0 bases, with 4 bases left between them. CDR3: CASSFSSGANVLTF. CDR3 sequence (DNA): TGTGCCAGCAGTTTTAGCTCTGGGGCCAACGTCCTGACTTTC.

The chain employs TRBV5-4 and TRBJ2-7, with 7 bases that match TRBD1. The V gene's germline CDR1 is SGHNT and CDR2 YYREEE (reference sequence). CDR3 length: 13 amino acids. The junction had 1 base not matched to a gene; V was cut back by 3 bases and J by 1 base. CDR3 protein: CASSWGQSYEQYF. In nucleotides, the CDR3 is TGTGCCAGCAGCTGGGGACAGTCCTACGAGCAGTACTTC.

This clone was observed a few times. The rearrangement uses TRBV15 and TRBJ1-5; no reliable D call. Germline loops: CDR1 LNHNV, CDR2 YYDKDF (reference sequence). CDR3 length: 19 residues. Trimming pared 5 bases from V and 2 bases from J, leaving 25 bases between. The CDR3 DNA is TGTGCCACCAGCCCTCAAACGGTACGACTAGTAGGTCGCAATCAGCCCCAGCATTTT. It is translated as CATSPQTVRLVGRNQPQHF.

The chain recombines TRBV28 with TRBJ1-4, with D uncertain. Germline values: CDR1 MDHEN, CDR2 SYDVKM. Deletions cut 2 bases from V and 8 bases from J, with 9 bases between. The CDR3 consists of 13 residues. CDR3 sequence reads: CASSLEGREKLFF. The DNA for the CDR3 is TGTGCCAGCAGTTTAGAAGGCAGGGAAAAACTGTTTTTT.

V gene TRBV5-4 combines with J gene TRBJ2-5, with D possibly being TRBD2 (5 bases). V was cut by 0 bases and J by 0 bases, with 9 bases left in between. This CDR3 has 15 amino acids. Germline CDR1 reads SGHNT; CDR2 reads YYREEE (reference sequence). The CDR3 coding sequence is TGTGCCAGCAGCTTGGAAACGGGGTACCAAGAGACCCAGTACTTC. Translated, it gives CASSLETGYQETQYF.

This rearrangement joins TRBV5-1 to TRBJ1-1, with 8 bases fitting TRBD1. The germline V gene encodes CDR1 SGHRS and CDR2 YFSETQ. The CDR3 totals 13 residues. V shed 3 bases, J shed 4 bases, and the junction held 2 bases outside the gene matches. The CDR3 coding sequence is TGCGCCAGCAGCTCGACAGGGGCCACTGAAGCTTTCTTT. Encoded protein: CASSSTGATEAFF.

The rearrangement links TRBV27 to TRBJ1-4; tentative D call: TRBD1 (5 bases). V lost 8 bases to trimming and J lost 3 bases, with 10 bases between them. Germline CDR1 reads MNHEY; CDR2 reads SMNVEV (reference sequence). This CDR3 spans 13 amino acids. Written as DNA, the CDR3 is TGTGCCAGCCTACAGGTCCCTAATGAAAAACTGTTTTTT. The encoded protein is CASLQVPNEKLFF.

The genes are TRBV7-3 and TRBJ2-3; 7 bases are shared with TRBD2. The CDR3 loop spans 16 amino acids. J was trimmed by 7 bases and V by 5 bases; bases with no gene match: 15. Germline CDR1 SGHTA, CDR2 FQGTGA. The CDR3 reads CASSLDSGPNENTQYF. CDR3 coding DNA: TGTGCCAGCAGCCTAGATAGCGGGCCAAATGAAAATACGCAGTATTTT.

The chain has TRBV5-1 and TRBJ2-1, with a possible D match to TRBD1 (5 bases). Trimming stripped 2 bases from V and 1 base from J, with 7 bases between. Germline CDR1 is SGHRS and CDR2 is YFSETQ. This CDR3 contains 14 residues. The CDR3 reads CASSLGASYNEQFF. CDR3 DNA: TGCGCCAGCAGCTTAGGGGCGTCCTACAATGAGCAGTTCTTC.

The genes are TRBV7-6 and TRBJ2-7; 10 bases line up with TRBD2. CDR3 size: 16 residues. V was clipped by 5 bases and J by 0 bases; unmatched bases: 7. Per the germline V gene, CDR1 is SGHVS and CDR2 is FNYEAQ. Here the CDR3 DNA reads TGTGCCAGCAGCCAGCAAGCGGGAGGGGGCTCCTACGAGCAGTACTTC. Residues: CASSQQAGGGSYEQYF.

This chain links TRBV7-4 with TRBJ1-5; 9 bases agree with TRBD1. CDR3 size: 18 residues. The trim removed 5 bases at V and 2 bases at J, leaving 13 bases unmatched. Germline V CDR1 and CDR2: SGHVT, SQSDAQ. In DNA form, the CDR3 reads TGTGCCAGCAGCACCGAGAGTTGGGGACAGGGAGGCAATCAGCCCCAGCATTTT. It is translated as CASSTESWGQGGNQPQHF.

This chain uses TRBV11-3 with TRBJ2-5; 11 bases line up with TRBD1. V trimming: 7 bases; J trimming: 5 bases; junction bases outside the gene matches: 6. Germline V gene data show CDR1 as SGHNT and CDR2 as YENEEA. This CDR3 has 14 residues. The CDR3 DNA reads TGTGCCAGCACCGCCGGGACAGGGGGTGAGACCCAGTACTTC. Protein product: CASTAGTGGETQYF.

This chain joins TRBV6-5 and TRBJ1-1; D is ambiguous. V dropped 7 bases and J dropped 1 base, with 10 bases sitting between them. The CDR3 sequence is 13 residues long. Germline values: CDR1 MNHEY, CDR2 SVGAGI. The CDR3 DNA reads as TGTGCCAGCATCCTTTCCCCGAACACTGAAGCTTTCTTT. Translation gives CASILSPNTEAFF.

This chain joins TRBV27 and TRBJ2-5; 9 nucleotides agree with TRBD2. The V segment lost 6 bases and the J segment 5 bases; nucleotides outside the gene matches: 13. This CDR3 comprises 16 residues. CDR1 MNHEY and CDR2 SMNVEV come from the germline V gene (reference sequence). The CDR3 spells CASRDPLSGSWETQYF. The CDR3 DNA reads as TGTGCCAGCAGGGACCCTCTTAGCGGGAGTTGGGAGACCCAGTACTTC.

This sequence joins TRBV6-2 or TRBV6-3 and TRBJ2-1; possibly TRBD2 for D (6 bases). From germline, CDR1 is MNHEY and CDR2 SVGEGT. Trimming took off 0 bases at V and 9 bases at J, with 12 bases between the two ends. This CDR3 is 14 amino acids long. The CDR3 region has the DNA TGTGCCAGCAGTTACTCCGGTAGCGGCCTTGAGCAGTTCTTC. Encoded protein: CASSYSGSGLEQFF.